This T cell receptor beta chain was sequenced in a study of blood T cell repertoires in COVID-19. Study overall: From the United States, Italy and Spain came samples of acute and convalescent COVID-19. T cells, B-cell-depleted T cells, or PBMCs provided the cDNA or gDNA that served as material.

Source study methods: By means of reference gene primer amplification, nucleated cell counts were estimated. This table comes from immunoSEQ multiplex PCR, and its TCRdb copy is limited to in-frame clones, with some not included. The V and J calls and the clone size are those of that table, but D and trimming were determined from the DNA. The sample lists approximately 260,000 clones; 70% to 85% were seen once. The germline CDR1 and CDR2 sequences are SGHDN and FVKESK. Trimming removed 3 bases from V and 0 bases from J, with 16 bases in between. This CDR3 comprises 17 residues. The TCR originated in a woman aged 80 or older with acute or convalescent COVID-19. The chain is built from TRBV14 and TRBJ2-3; possible D gene TRBD2, 5 bases. The material sequenced was peripheral blood. The CDR3 DNA sequence: TGTGCCAGCAGCCACCTCCTGTCAGGAGGTAGCACAGATACGCAGTATTTT. Protein: CASSHLLSGGSTDTQYF.